What follows describes a single T cell receptor (beta chain). It has no known antigen specificity. The sample holds no much larger clone one base away, and base qualities are not on file. These data belong to a study of T cells in Graves' hyperthyroidism and ophthalmopathy (dated by TCRdb to between 2017 and 2020). The study in broad terms: TCR V-J signatures able to tell the groups apart were searched for in a discovery cohort of 90 to 100 patients, of whom roughly 42 had Graves' ophthalmopathy and 55 to 60 had stable Graves' hyperthyroidism. The 100 or so discovery patients were randomly split 7:3 into training and test sets. The study also compared thyroid tissue and blood T-cell repertoires from more than 5 Graves' hyperthyroidism patients. Following sampling, methimazole starting at 30 mg daily was given to hyperthyroidism patients, and high-dose intravenous methylprednisolone was given to ophthalmopathy patients. The paper reports TCR Vbeta CDR3 sequencing of some 140 peripheral blood samples: approximately 41 ophthalmopathy, over 70 hyperthyroidism and around 17 progressor patients. Whether ophthalmopathy could be predicted prospectively was tested in an independent validation cohort made up of under 20 hyperthyroidism patients plus 17 patients who later progressed to ophthalmopathy.

The paper as a whole reports these results and caveats: In validation, progression to ophthalmopathy was predicted by the model with roughly 69% sensitivity and roughly 76% specificity, a median of 6.5 months before onset. Most expanded thyroid clonotypes (frequency above 0.001) were also found in blood, which suggests that blood repertoires may mirror thyroid immune responses. No statistical method was used to set the sample size in advance, and investigators knew the group allocation. A 13 V-J signature model separated ophthalmopathy from stable hyperthyroidism, with approximately 87% sensitivity and 81% to 83% specificity in cross-validation and 80%/75% in testing.

The TCR beta CDR3 regions were amplified from RNA transcripts. The first round of RT-PCR for the TCR CDR3 was performed with the HTBI primer set and the Qiagen OneStep RT-PCR kit. A second multiplex PCR round built the libraries, followed by size selection and purification. Libraries were sequenced paired-end with 100 bp reads on an Illumina HiSeq2000. For the original study's pipeline: SOAPnuke was used to process the raw data, with reads discarded if the reads contained adapters or uncalled bases, had a mean Phred below 15, or lacked an exact constant-primer or identifier match. High-quality paired reads were merged with COPE v1.2.5, and unique nucleotide sequences were defined as clonotypes. MiTCR v1.1 was used to align clonotypes to the IMGT TRBV, TRBD and TRBJ reference segments. The analysis was restricted to V-J combinations with a frequency above 0.0001, which together covered over 99% of the repertoires. The TCS score was defined as the ratio of F50 (clonal expansion) to E x V (chaos), calculated using BLOSUM62-based TCRdist between CDR3 peptides within each V-J. Welch's t-statistics and random forest reduced around 510 V-J features to 13, which were used in a naive Bayes classifier (R e1071). Thyroid-blood repertoire similarity was quantified with the Morisita-Horn index. TCRdb reprocessing: public reads trimmed at Q25 with fastp, clones called with MiXCR, in-frame beta chains kept. Every entry covers one CDR3 protein and lists the most common genes and DNA from its rows. TCRdb assigned the V and J calls; the authors' analysis was not used. The sample records about 660,000 distinct CDR3 sequences, 40% to 55% of which are singletons. Of the sample, roughly 6.5% is held by the ten largest clones.

CDR3 length: 15 amino acids, cysteine to phenylalanine. The kept DNA is CDR3 alone, 45 bases in frame from the first base. The germline V gene gives CDR1 as SGHTA and CDR2 as FQGTGA. Any patient with an uncontrolled infection, another autoimmune disease, pregnancy or lactation was excluded. Diagnoses were established on the basis of clinical symptoms, serum thyroxine and TRAb, thyroid ultrasound, and orbital computed tomography. Total RNA was extracted using Trizol reagent, and RNA quality was assessed on an Agilent 2100 Bioanalyzer. The sample consisted of peripheral blood or thyroid tissue (not recorded which). This sequence originates from an adult man with Graves' disease, either hyperthyroidism or ophthalmopathy (not recorded which). The rearranged chain carries TRBV7-3 and TRBJ2-2; TRBD1 agrees with 10 junctional bases. The sequenced DNA: TGTGCGTCGGGACGGGGACAGGGGTTTTCCGGGGAGCTGTTTTTT. This codes for CASGRGQGFSGELFF.